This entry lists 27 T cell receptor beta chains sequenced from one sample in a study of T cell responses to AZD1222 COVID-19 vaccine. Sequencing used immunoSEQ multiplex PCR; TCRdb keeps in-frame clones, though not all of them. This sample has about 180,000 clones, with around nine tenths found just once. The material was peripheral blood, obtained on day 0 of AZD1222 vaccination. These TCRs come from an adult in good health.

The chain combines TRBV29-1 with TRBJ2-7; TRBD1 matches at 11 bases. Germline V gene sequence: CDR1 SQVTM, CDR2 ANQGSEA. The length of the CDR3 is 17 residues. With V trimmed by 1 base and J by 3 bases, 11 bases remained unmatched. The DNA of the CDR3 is TGCAGCGTTGAAGCCGGGACAGGGGGAAAATTGCTCTACGAGCAGTACTTC. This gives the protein CSVEAGTGGKLLYEQYF.

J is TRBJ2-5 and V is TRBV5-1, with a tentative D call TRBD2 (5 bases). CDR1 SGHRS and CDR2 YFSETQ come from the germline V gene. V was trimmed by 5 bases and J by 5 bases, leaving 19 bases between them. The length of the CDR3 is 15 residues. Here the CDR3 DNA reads TGCGCCAGCAGTCTAGGACGTGAGGACTGGGAGACCCAGTACTTC. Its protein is CASSLGREDWETQYF.

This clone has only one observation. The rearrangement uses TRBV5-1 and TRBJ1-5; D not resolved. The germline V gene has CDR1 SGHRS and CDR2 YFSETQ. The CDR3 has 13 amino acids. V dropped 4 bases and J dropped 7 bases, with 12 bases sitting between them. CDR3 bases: TGCGCCAGCAGCCTGGGCCTGGGACAGCCCCAGCATTTT. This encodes CASSLGLGQPQHF. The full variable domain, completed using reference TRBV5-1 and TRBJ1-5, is KAGVTQTPRYLIKTRGQQVTLSCSPISGHRSVSWYQQTPGQGLQFLFEYFSETQRNKGNFPGRFSGRQFSNSRSEMNVSTLELGDSALYLCASSLGLGQPQHFGDGTRLSIL.

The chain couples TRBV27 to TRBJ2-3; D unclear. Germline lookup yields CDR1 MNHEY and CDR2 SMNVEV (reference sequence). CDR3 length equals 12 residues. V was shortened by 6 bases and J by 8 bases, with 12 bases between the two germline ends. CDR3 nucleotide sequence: TGTGCCAGCAGGCCCGTCAGTGGTACGCAGTATTTT. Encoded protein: CASRPVSGTQYF.

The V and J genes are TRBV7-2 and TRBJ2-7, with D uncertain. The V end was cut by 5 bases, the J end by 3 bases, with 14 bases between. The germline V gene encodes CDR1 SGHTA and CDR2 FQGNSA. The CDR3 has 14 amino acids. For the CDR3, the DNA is TGTGCCAGCAGCCCGATGGACGCCCGCTACGAGCAGTACTTC. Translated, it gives CASSPMDARYEQYF.

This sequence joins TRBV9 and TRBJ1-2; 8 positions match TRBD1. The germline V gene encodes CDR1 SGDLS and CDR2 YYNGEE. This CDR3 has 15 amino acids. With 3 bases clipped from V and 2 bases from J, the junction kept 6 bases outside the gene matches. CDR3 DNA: TGTGCCAGCAGCGCCAGGGGGCGCGGCAACTATGGCTACACCTTC. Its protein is CASSARGRGNYGYTF.

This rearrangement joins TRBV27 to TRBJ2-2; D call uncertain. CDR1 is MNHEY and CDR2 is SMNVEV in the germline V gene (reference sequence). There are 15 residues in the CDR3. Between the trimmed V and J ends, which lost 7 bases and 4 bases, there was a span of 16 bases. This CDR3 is CASTSMELVTGELFF. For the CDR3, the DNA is TGTGCCAGCACCTCGATGGAGCTGGTCACCGGGGAGCTGTTTTTT.

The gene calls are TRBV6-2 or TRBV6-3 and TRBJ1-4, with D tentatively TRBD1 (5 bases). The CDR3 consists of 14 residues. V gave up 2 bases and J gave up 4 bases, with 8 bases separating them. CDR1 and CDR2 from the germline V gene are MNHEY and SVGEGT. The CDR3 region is CASSYRGGNEKLFF. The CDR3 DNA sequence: TGTGCCAGCAGTTACCGGGGCGGTAATGAAAAACTGTTTTTT.

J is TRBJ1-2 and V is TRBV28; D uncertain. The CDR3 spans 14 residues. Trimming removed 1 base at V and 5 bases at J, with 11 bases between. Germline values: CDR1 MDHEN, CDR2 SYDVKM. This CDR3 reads CASSLSGWGYGYTF. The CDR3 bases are TGTGCCAGCAGTTTATCGGGCTGGGGATATGGCTACACCTTC.

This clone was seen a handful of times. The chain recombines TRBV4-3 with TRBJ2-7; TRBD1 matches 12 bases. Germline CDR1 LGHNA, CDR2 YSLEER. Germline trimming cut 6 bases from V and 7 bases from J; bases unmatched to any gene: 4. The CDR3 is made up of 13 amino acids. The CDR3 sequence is CASRGQGAKEQYF. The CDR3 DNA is TGCGCCAGCAGGGGACAGGGGGCAAAGGAGCAGTACTTC.

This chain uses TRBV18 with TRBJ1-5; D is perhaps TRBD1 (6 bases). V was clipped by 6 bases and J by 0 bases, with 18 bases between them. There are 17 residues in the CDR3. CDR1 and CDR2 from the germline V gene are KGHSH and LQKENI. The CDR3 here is CASSKAGGGGSNQPQHF. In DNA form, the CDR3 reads TGTGCCAGCTCTAAAGCAGGAGGAGGGGGTAGCAATCAGCCCCAGCATTTT.

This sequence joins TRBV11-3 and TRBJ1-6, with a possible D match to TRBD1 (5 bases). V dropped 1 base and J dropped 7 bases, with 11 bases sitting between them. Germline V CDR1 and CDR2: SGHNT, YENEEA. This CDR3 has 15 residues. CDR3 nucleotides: TGTGCCAGCAGCTTAGCGGGGGGAAGCAATTCACCCCTCCACTTT. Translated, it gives CASSLAGGSNSPLHF.

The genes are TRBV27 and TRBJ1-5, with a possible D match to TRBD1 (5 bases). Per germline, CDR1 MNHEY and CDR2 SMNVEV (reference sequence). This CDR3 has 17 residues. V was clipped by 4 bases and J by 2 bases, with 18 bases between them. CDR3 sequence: CASSSIPPGRRNQPQHF. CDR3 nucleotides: TGTGCCAGCAGTTCCATTCCACCGGGACGTCGCAATCAGCCCCAGCATTTT.

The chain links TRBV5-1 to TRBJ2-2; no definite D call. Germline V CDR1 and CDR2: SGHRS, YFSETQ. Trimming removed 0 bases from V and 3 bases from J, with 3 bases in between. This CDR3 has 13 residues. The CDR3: CASSLGYTGELFF. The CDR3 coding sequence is TGCGCCAGCAGCTTGGGGTACACCGGGGAGCTGTTTTTT.

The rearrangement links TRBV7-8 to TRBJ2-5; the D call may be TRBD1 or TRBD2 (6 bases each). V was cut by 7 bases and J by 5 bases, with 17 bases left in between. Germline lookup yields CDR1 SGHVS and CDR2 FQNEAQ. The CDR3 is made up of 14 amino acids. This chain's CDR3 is CASTMTGALETQYF. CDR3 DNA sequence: TGTGCCAGCACGATGACGGGGGCGCTGGAGACCCAGTACTTC.

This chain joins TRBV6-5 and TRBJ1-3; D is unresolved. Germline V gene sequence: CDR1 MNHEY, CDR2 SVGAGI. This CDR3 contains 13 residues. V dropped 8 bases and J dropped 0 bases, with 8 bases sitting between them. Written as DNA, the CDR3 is TGTGCCAGCCGGTGGGTCTCTGGAAACACCATATATTTT. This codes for CASRWVSGNTIYF.

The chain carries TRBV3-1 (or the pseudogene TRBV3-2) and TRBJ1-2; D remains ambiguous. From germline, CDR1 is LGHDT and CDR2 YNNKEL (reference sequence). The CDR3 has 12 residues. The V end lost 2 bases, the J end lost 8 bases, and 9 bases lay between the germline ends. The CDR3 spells CASSQFGGGYTF. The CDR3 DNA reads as TGTGCCAGCAGCCAATTCGGCGGCGGCTACACCTTC.

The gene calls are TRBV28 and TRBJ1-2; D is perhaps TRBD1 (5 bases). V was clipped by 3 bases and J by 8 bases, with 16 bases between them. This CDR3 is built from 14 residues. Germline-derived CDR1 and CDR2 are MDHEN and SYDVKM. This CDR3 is CASSFGQGRGGYTF. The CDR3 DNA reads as TGTGCCAGCAGTTTTGGGCAGGGAAGGGGCGGCTACACCTTC.

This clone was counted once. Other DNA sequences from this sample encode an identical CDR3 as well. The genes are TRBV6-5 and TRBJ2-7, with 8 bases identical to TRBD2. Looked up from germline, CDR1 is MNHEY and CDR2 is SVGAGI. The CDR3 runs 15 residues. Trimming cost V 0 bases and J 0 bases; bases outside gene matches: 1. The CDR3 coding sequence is TGTGCCAGCAGTTACTCTCTAGCGGGCTCCTACGAGCAGTACTTC. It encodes CASSYSLAGSYEQYF.

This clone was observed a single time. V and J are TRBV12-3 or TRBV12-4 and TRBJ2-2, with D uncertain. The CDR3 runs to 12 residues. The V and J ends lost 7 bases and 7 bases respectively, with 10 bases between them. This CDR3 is CASIRFFGELFF. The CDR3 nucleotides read TGTGCCAGCATCAGGTTTTTCGGGGAGCTGTTTTTT.

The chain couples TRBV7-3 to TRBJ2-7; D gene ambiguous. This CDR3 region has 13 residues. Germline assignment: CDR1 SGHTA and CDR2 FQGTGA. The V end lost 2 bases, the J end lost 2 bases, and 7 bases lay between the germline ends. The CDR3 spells CASSLHPTYEQYF. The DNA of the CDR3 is TGTGCCAGCAGCTTACACCCTACCTACGAGCAGTACTTC.

CDR3 protein: CASRRNRGAGEAFF. As DNA, the CDR3 is TGTGCCAGCAGAAGGAACAGGGGCGCGGGGGAAGCTTTCTTT. The chain is built from TRBV27 and TRBJ1-1, with 7 bases identical to TRBD1. The CDR3 runs to 14 residues. Germline CDR1 MNHEY, CDR2 SMNVEV (reference sequence). V gave up 6 bases and J gave up 8 bases; unmatched junction bases: 12.

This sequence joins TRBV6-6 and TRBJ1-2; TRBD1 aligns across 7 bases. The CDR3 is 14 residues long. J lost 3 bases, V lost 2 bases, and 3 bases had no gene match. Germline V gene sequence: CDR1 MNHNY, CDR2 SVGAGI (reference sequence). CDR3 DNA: TGTGCCAGCAGTTACCCTGGGACAGACTATGGCTACACCTTC. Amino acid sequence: CASSYPGTDYGYTF.

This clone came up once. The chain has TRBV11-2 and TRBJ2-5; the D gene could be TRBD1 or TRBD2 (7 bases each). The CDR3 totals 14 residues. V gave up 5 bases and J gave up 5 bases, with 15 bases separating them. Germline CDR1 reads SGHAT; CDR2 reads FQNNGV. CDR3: CASSPQGGPETQYF. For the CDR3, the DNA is TGTGCCAGCAGCCCGCAGGGGGGGCCCGAGACCCAGTACTTC.

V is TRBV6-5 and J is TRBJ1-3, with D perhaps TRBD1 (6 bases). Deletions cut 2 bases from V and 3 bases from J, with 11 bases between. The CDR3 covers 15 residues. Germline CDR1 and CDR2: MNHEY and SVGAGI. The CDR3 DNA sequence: TGTGCCAGCAGTTACGGTACAGGGAGTGGAAACACCATATATTTT. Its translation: CASSYGTGSGNTIYF.

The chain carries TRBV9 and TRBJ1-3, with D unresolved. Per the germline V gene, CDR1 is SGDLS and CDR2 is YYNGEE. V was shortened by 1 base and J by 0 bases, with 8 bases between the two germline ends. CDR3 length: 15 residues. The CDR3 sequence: CASSVTDLSGNTIYF. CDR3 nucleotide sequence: TGTGCCAGCAGCGTAACAGACCTCTCTGGAAACACCATATATTTT.

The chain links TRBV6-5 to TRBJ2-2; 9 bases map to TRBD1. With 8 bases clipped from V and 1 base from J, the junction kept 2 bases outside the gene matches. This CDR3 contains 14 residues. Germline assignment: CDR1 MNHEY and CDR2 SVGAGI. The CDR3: CASQGQGNTGELFF. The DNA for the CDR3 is TGTGCCAGCCAGGGACAGGGGAACACCGGGGAGCTGTTTTTT.